The source of this T cell receptor (beta chain) is a study of CD8+CD57+ T cells in acquired aplastic anemia. Overall study: Quantities of DNA derived from sorted CD4+ and CD8+ cells averaged roughly 3.4 ug. Notes on the study in general: The number of CD8+ CDR3 sequences shared by patients and controls was 25 to 35. The study found no significant CD8+ Simpson's diversity difference between patients and controls.

Patients chosen for sequencing had CD8+CD57+ cells that had expanded, as shown by flow cytometry. The use of genomic DNA as template underpinned the TCR beta VDJ and CDR3 profiling. TCRdb re-derived calls from the reads in MiXCR, one entry per CDR3 protein. The sample yields about 120,000 distinct CDR3 sequences, 55% to 60% seen once. Deletions cut 2 bases from V and 2 bases from J, with 11 bases between. The CDR3 is made up of 15 amino acids. From germline, CDR1 is LNHDA and CDR2 SQIVND (reference sequence). This clonotype was seen a single time. Its target is unknown. The sequencing input was sorted CD4+, CD8+, or CD8+CD57+ T cells (not recorded which) from PBMCs. The sequence derives from a human donor with aplastic anemia. The chain joins TRBV19 to TRBJ2-3; a possible D gene is TRBD2 (5 bases). The CDR3: CASSISGISTDTQYF. The CDR3 DNA is TGTGCCAGTAGTATATCGGGGATTTCCACAGATACGCAGTATTTT.